The T cell receptor beta chain under discussion was sequenced for a study of blood T cell repertoires in COVID-19. Study-level background: The United States, Italy and Spain were the sources of the acute and convalescent COVID-19 samples. In each case, the material was cDNA or gDNA derived from T cells, B-cell-depleted T cells, or PBMCs.

The germline V and J ends were trimmed by 2 bases and 5 bases, with 13 bases remaining between them. Germline values: CDR1 GTSNPN, CDR2 SVGIG (reference sequence). This CDR3 contains 13 residues. Per the original data handling: Using reference gene primer amplification, nucleated cell counts were estimated. Assay used: immunoSEQ multiplex PCR; TCRdb lists only in-frame clones, some missing. The DNA gave D and trimming, while V, J and clone size come from that table. This table holds fewer than 80,000 clones, over 75% found once. This clonotype originated in a human donor in a cohort sampled during active COVID-19. The sample was peripheral blood. The chain employs TRBV30 and TRBJ2-7; D may be TRBD1 (5 bases). The CDR3 DNA reads TGTGCCTGGAGTAAGGGGCTTCCCCACGAGCAGTACTTC. This codes for CAWSKGLPHEQYF.